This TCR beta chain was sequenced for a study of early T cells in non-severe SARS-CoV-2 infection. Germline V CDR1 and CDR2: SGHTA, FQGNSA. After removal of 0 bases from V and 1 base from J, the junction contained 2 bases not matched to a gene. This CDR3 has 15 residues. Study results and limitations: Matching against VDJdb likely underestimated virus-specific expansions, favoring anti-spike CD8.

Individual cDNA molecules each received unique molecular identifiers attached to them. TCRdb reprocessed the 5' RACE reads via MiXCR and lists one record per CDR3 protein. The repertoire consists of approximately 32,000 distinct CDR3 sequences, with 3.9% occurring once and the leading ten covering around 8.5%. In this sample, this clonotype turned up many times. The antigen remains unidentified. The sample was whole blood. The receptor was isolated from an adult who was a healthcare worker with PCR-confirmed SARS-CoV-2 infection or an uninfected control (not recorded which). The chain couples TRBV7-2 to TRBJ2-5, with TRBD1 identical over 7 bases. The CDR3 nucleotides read TGTGCCAGCAGCTTAGCTGCAGGGGGCCAAGAGACCCAGTACTTC. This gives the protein CASSLAAGGQETQYF.